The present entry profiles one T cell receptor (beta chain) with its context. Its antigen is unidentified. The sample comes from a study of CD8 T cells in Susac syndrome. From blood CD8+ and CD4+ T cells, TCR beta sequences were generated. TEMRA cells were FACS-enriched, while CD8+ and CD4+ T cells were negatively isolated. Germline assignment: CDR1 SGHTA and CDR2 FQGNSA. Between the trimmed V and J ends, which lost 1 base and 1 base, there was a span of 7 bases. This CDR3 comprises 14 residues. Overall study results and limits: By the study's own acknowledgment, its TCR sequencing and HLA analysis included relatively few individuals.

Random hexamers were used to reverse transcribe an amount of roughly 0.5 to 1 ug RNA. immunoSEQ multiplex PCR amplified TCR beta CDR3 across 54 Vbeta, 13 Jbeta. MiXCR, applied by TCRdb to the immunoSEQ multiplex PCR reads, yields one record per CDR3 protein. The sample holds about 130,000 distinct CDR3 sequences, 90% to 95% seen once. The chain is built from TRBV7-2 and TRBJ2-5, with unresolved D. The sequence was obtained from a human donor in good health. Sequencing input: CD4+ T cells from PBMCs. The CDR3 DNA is TGTGCCAGCAGCTTAGAAAGCGCCCAAGAGACCCAGTACTTC. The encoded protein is CASSLESAQETQYF.